This TCR beta chain was documented in a study of blood T cell repertoires in COVID-19. Clones were sequenced by immunoSEQ multiplex PCR, and TCRdb holds only the in-frame ones, with some missing. The table records fewer than 250,000 clones, around 82% of them present only once. This CDR3 comprises 17 residues. Trimming took 4 bases from V and 6 from J, leaving 23 bases between them. CDR1 and CDR2 (germline): SGHKS, YYEKEE (reference sequence). The J gene is TRBJ2-1, the V gene TRBV5-5, with D possibly matching TRBD1 (5 bases). This TCR was sampled from a woman in her fifties or sixties with acute or convalescent COVID-19. The sequencing input was peripheral blood. In DNA form, the CDR3 reads TGTGCCAGCAGCCGGACGTCGCAGGGATTGGGGCGCAATGAGCAGTTCTTC. Translated, it gives CASSRTSQGLGRNEQFF.